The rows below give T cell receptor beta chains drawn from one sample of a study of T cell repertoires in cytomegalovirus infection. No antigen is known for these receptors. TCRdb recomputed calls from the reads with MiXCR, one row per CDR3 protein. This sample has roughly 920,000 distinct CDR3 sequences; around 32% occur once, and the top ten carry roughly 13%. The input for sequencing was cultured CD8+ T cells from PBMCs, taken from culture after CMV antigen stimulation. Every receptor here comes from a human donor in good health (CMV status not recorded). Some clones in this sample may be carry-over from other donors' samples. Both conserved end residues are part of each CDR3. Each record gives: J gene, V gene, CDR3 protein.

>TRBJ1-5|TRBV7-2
CASSPSLGQGGSYSNQPQHF
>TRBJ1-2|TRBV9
CASSPQGQGFGYTF
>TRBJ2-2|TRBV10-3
CAILGAGELFF
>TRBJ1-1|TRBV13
CASSLDGTGVNTEAFF
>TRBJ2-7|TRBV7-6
CASSPWPYGQYF
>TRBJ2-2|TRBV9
CASSGSPGVPYNTGELFF
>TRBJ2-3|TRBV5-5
CASSLEVPAGGRDTQYF
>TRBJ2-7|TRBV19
CASTPQNSYEQYF
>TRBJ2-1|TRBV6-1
CASRAAGGNSYNEQFF
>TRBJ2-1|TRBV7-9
CASSPWDRGLGNEQFF
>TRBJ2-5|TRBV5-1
CASSPSVGRGETQYF
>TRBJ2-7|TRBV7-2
CATQSGSEQYF
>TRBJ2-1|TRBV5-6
CASTELQGEQFF
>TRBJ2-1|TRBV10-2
CASSDLSEAYNEQFF
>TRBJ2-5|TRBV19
CASSISTDQETQYF
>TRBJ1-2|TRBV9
CASSVGQGVANYGYTF
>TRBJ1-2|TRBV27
CASSLDGTGANYGYTF
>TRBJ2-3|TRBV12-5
CASERGMGTDTQYF
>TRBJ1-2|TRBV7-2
CASSRLTVGYTF
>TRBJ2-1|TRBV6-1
CASSRGPHNEQFF
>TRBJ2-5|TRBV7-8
CASSLAIMKETQYF
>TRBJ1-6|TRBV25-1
CASSEWESPLHF
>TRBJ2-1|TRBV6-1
CASGDLWGANPFF
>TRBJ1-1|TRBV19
CASSITLFLFQRANTEAFF
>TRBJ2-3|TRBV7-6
CASSLGPGGGTDTQYF
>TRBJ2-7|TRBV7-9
CASSLSPGDEQYF
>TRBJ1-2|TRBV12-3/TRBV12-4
CASSPQFDYGYTF
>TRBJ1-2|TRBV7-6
CASSLGAGDPYGYTF
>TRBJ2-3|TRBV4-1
CASRASGGTNTQYF
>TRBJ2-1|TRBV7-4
CASSPRRGTPAGAYNEQFF
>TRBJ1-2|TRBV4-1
CASSPTGGVYGYTF
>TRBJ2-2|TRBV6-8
CASRLLLAGNTGELFF